This entry describes one T cell receptor (beta chain). The data derive from a study of PD-1 blockade in classical Hodgkin lymphoma. The method was immunoSEQ multiplex PCR; TCRdb's version includes in-frame clones alone and lacks a portion of them. The sample lists about 11,000 clones; approximately 84% were seen once. Brentuximab vedotin exposure varied, and every patient relapsed after autologous stem cell transplantation. Reported best responses ranged across complete response, partial response or progressive disease. Germline V gene data show CDR1 as LNHDA and CDR2 as SQIVND (reference sequence). V shed 4 bases, J shed 4 bases, and the junction held 8 bases outside the gene matches. This CDR3 is 15 amino acids long.

J is TRBJ2-7 and V is TRBV19, with 9 nucleotides matching TRBD1. This TCR came from a human donor with classical Hodgkin lymphoma. The sample here was peripheral blood mononuclear cells (PBMCs), taken before the second cycle of nivolumab. This CDR3 is CASSTYPGQGYEQYF. For the CDR3, the DNA is TGTGCCAGTAGTACCTATCCGGGACAGGGTTACGAGCAGTACTTC.